At least ten counts were recorded for the clone carrying this TCR beta chain. Its antigen is unknown. Using RNA transcripts, the TCR beta CDR3 regions were amplified. Second-round multiplex PCR came after first-round RT-PCR with HTBI primers. One entry per CDR3 protein results from TCRdb running MiXCR on the multiplex PCR reads. The sample holds 650,000 to 900,000 distinct CDR3 sequences, around 40% seen once. The germline V gene has CDR1 SQVTM and CDR2 ANQGSEA. CDR3 length: 13 amino acids. J lost 1 base, V lost 7 bases, and 4 bases had no gene match. This sample is part of a study of Graves' ophthalmopathy and Graves' hyperthyroidism. Study conclusions and caveats: With a specificity of under 85% and a sensitivity of about 71%, the model predicted ophthalmopathy progression.

Orbital computed tomography, thyroid ultrasound, TRAb, serum thyroxine and clinical symptoms formed the basis of diagnosis. This chain uses TRBV29-1 with TRBJ1-1; 9 nucleotides agree with TRBD1. The material sequenced was peripheral blood. The source is an adult man with Graves' ophthalmopathy. In DNA form, the CDR3 reads TGCAGCGGCGTGACAGGGGGGAACACTGAAGCTTTCTTT. Translation gives CSGVTGGNTEAFF.